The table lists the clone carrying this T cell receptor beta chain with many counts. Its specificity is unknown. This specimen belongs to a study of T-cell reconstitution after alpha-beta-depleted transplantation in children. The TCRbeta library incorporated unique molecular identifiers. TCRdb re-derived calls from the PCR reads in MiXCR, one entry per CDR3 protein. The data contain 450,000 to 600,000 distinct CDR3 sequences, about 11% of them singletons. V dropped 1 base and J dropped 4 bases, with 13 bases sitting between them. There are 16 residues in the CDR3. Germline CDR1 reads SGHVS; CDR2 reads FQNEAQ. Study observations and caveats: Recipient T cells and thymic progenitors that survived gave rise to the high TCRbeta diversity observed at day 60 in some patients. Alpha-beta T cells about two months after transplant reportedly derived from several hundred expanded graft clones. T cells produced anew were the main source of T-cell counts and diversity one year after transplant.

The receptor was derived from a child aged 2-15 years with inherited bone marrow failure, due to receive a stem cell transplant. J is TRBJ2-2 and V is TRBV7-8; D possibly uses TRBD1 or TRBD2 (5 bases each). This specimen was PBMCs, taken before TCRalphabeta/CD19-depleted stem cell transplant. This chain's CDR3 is CASSLGVGTLTGELFF. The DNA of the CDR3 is TGTGCCAGCAGCTTAGGGGTCGGGACCCTCACCGGGGAGCTGTTTTTT.